This is a list of T cell receptor beta chains from one sample in a study of CD8 T cells in Susac syndrome. TCRdb ran MiXCR on the immunoSEQ multiplex PCR reads and lists one entry per CDR3 protein. The table includes fewer than 150,000 distinct CDR3 sequences, about 93% detected once. The specimen sequenced was CD8+ T cells from PBMCs. Receptors were obtained from a human donor in good health. The conserved cysteine and the conserved F or W are not part of the CDR3 here. A row's size may be missing; if present it is once, few, many or a size class.

j_call v_call clone_size cdr3_aa
TRBJ2-7 TRBV5-1 - ASSTGTSGIEQY
TRBJ2-5 TRBV29-1 - SAVRQEETQY
TRBJ2-1 TRBV19 few ASSQGGEQF
TRBJ1-1 TRBV27 few ASSLSGVNTEAF
TRBJ1-1 TRBV29-1 - SVEGTSGGTGVEAF
TRBJ2-7 TRBV28 - ASSLQLAGSQLYEQY
TRBJ1-2 TRBV28 - ASSPNRGREVPGYT
TRBJ2-7 TRBV27 - ASSLLAAPYEQY
TRBJ2-2 TRBV6-5 few ASSYSTGELF
TRBJ2-7 TRBV27 - ASSLKPGAVSEQY
TRBJ2-7 TRBV7-9 - ASREMGLAGEEQY
TRBJ2-1 TRBV29-1 - SVEPGLQF
TRBJ2-2 TRBV9 once ASSVGGLNTGELF
TRBJ1-5 TRBV27 - ASSLDNANQPQH
TRBJ2-1 TRBV29-1 - SVYGLAGINEQF
TRBJ1-5 TRBV20-1 - SGYGRLDQPQH
TRBJ2-1 TRBV19 - ASKGGDEQF
TRBJ2-3 TRBV4-3 - ASSLLAGATDTQY
TRBJ2-7 TRBV27 - ASSLGIPYEQY
TRBJ2-3 TRBV9 - ASSGAIYTDTQY
TRBJ2-7 TRBV3-1 - ASSQAQEQY
TRBJ2-1 TRBV27 once ASSLSPGTEQF
TRBJ1-1 TRBV19 - ASGLYTEAF
TRBJ1-1 TRBV30 - AWSVKGRIAEAF
TRBJ2-1 TRBV4-3 - ASSPSVGAYNEQF
TRBJ2-5 TRBV7-9 once ASSFSLGDQETQY
TRBJ1-2 TRBV12-5 once ASGFQTRDRLANYGYT
TRBJ1-4 TRBV9 - ASSVGRDVRKLF
TRBJ1-5 TRBV2 - ASSEDSYSNQPQH